Listed below are T cell receptor beta chains from one sample, sequenced in a study of blood T cell repertoires in COVID-19. The protocol was immunoSEQ multiplex PCR, while the TCRdb copy is restricted to in-frame clones and leaves out a portion. This table holds more than 300,000 clones, around nine tenths found once. Input material: PBMCs or T cells enriched from blood (not recorded which). The source of these receptors is a woman under 30 who had recovered from COVID-19. The CDR3 runs from the conserved cysteine through the conserved F or W. Fields, in order: CDR3 protein, J gene, CDR3 length, V gene.

CDR3aa: CASTPGTEGSGANVLTF
j_gene: TRBJ2-6
len: 17
v_gene: TRBV19

CDR3aa: CASSLVTSGGALTETQYF
j_gene: TRBJ2-5
len: 18
v_gene: TRBV5-1

CDR3aa: CASSFGTGNSPLHF
j_gene: TRBJ1-6
len: 14
v_gene: TRBV5-6

CDR3aa: CASSFPGQGEYEQYF
j_gene: TRBJ2-7
len: 15
v_gene: TRBV5-1

CDR3aa: CASSIRLGQLNTEAFF
j_gene: TRBJ1-1
len: 16
v_gene: TRBV7-9

CDR3aa: CASSLGLAASYEQYF
j_gene: TRBJ2-7
len: 15
v_gene: TRBV5-1

CDR3aa: CASRPRRGSGSGANVLTF
j_gene: TRBJ2-6
len: 18
v_gene: TRBV5-1

CDR3aa: CASKFVDRVYEQYF
j_gene: TRBJ2-7
len: 14
v_gene: TRBV5-1

CDR3aa: CATSRDRGASNQPQHF
j_gene: TRBJ1-5
len: 16
v_gene: TRBV15

CDR3aa: CAIRGQTNTEAFF
j_gene: TRBJ1-1
len: 13
v_gene: TRBV10-3

CDR3aa: CASSLLGGANSPLHF
j_gene: TRBJ1-6
len: 15
v_gene: TRBV13

CDR3aa: CAAAGSYTDTQYF
j_gene: TRBJ2-3
len: 13
v_gene: TRBV30

CDR3aa: CATSGQTGLTEAFF
j_gene: TRBJ1-1
len: 14
v_gene: TRBV15

CDR3aa: CASSRGQGLNTEAFF
j_gene: TRBJ1-1
len: 15
v_gene: TRBV19

CDR3aa: CASSYSGQGKTQYF
j_gene: TRBJ2-5
len: 14
v_gene: TRBV6-5

CDR3aa: CASSSITSGVFTDTQYF
j_gene: TRBJ2-3
len: 17
v_gene: TRBV5-4

CDR3aa: CASSSFLQQMDSPLHF
j_gene: TRBJ1-6
len: 16
v_gene: TRBV6-5

CDR3aa: CASGSPSQGTYEQYF
j_gene: TRBJ2-7
len: 15
v_gene: TRBV12-5

CDR3aa: CASSPPSGAEAFF
j_gene: TRBJ1-1
len: 13
v_gene: TRBV9

CDR3aa: CASSWGGTEAFF
j_gene: TRBJ1-1
len: 12
v_gene: TRBV11-2

CDR3aa: CASSSRQGTDTQYF
j_gene: TRBJ2-3
len: 14
v_gene: TRBV5-4

CDR3aa: CASSPTVLVGELFF
j_gene: TRBJ2-2
len: 14
v_gene: TRBV19

CDR3aa: CASSKFTREGSEAFF
j_gene: TRBJ1-1
len: 15
v_gene: TRBV7-9

CDR3aa: CASFRGTGELFF
j_gene: TRBJ2-2
len: 12
v_gene: TRBV19

CDR3aa: CATRGTGGNEQFF
j_gene: TRBJ2-1
len: 13
v_gene: TRBV24-1

CDR3aa: CASSPTGGNHEQFF
j_gene: TRBJ2-1
len: 14
v_gene: TRBV18

CDR3aa: CASSFLRVNTGELFF
j_gene: TRBJ2-2
len: 15
v_gene: TRBV28

CDR3aa: CASSYSTDRAISGNTIYF
j_gene: TRBJ1-3
len: 18
v_gene: TRBV6-2/TRBV6-3

CDR3aa: CASSRDRVYEQYF
j_gene: TRBJ2-7
len: 13
v_gene: TRBV7-3

CDR3aa: CASSWGLAGVETQYF
j_gene: TRBJ2-5
len: 15
v_gene: TRBV28

CDR3aa: CASSVGPSNQPQHF
j_gene: TRBJ1-5
len: 14
v_gene: TRBV2

CDR3aa: CASSYSPGLGHDEQYF
j_gene: TRBJ2-7
len: 16
v_gene: TRBV6-5

CDR3aa: CASSAWIQGAEAFF
j_gene: TRBJ1-1
len: 14
v_gene: TRBV9

CDR3aa: CASSYSGQGGYTF
j_gene: TRBJ1-2
len: 13
v_gene: TRBV6-5

CDR3aa: CASSPDPSRQGYQPQHF
j_gene: TRBJ1-5
len: 17
v_gene: TRBV28

CDR3aa: CASSSRQGNQPQHF
j_gene: TRBJ1-5
len: 14
v_gene: TRBV27

CDR3aa: CASSYSVQEGSPLHF
j_gene: TRBJ1-6
len: 15
v_gene: TRBV6-2/TRBV6-3